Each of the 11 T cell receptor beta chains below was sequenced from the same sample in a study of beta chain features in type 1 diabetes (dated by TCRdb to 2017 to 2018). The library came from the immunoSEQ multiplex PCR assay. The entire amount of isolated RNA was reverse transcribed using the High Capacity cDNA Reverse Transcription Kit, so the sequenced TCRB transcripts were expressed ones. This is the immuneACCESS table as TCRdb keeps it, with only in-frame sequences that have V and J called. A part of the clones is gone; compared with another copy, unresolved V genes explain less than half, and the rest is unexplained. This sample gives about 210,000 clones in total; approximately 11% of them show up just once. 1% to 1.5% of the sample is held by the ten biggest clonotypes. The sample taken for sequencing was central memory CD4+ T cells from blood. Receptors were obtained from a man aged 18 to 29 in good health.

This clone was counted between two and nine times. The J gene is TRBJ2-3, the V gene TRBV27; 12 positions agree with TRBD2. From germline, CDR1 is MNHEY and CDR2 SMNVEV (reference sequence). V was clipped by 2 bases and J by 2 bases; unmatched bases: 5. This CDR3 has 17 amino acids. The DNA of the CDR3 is TGTGCCAGCAGTTTAAGGCTAGCGGGAGGGCTCACAGATACGCAGTATTTT. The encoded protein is CASSLRLAGGLTDTQYF.

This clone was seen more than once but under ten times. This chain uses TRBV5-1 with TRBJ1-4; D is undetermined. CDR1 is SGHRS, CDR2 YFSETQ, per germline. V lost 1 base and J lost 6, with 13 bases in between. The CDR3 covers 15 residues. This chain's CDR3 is CASSLNRDGDEKLFF. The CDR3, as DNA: TGCGCCAGCAGCTTGAACAGAGATGGAGATGAAAAACTGTTTTTT.

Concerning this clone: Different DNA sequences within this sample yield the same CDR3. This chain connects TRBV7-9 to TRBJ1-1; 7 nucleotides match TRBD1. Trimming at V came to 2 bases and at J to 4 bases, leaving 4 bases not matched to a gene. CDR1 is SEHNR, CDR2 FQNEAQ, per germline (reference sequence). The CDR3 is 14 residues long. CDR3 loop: CASSLRQGGTEAFF. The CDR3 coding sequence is TGTGCCAGCAGCTTACGACAGGGTGGCACTGAAGCTTTCTTT.

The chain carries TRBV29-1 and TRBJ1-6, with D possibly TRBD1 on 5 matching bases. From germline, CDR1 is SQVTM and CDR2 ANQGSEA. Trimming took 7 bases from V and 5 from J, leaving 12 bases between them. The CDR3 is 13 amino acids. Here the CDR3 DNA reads TGCAGCGACGACAGCGCTGATAATTCACCCCTCCACTTT. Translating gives CSDDSADNSPLHF.

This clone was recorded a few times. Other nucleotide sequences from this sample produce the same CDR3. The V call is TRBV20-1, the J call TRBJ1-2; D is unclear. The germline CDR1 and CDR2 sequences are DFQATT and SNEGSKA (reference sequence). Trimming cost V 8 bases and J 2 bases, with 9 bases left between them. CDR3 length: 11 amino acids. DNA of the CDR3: TGCAGTCCCGACACGAACTATGGCTACACCTTC. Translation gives CSPDTNYGYTF.

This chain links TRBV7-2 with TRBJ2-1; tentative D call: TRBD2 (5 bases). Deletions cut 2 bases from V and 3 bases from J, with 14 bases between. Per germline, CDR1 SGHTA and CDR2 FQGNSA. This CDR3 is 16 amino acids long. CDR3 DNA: TGTGCCAGCAGCTTATCTTCTGAGGGATTCTACAATGAGCAGTTCTTC. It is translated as CASSLSSEGFYNEQFF.

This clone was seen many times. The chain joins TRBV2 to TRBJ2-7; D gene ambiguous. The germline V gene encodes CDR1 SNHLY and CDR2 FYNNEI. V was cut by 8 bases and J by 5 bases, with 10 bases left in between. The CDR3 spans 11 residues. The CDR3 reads CASSNVHEQYF. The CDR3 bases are TGTGCCAGCTCTAATGTCCACGAGCAGTACTTC. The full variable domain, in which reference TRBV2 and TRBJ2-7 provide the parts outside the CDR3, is EPEVTQTPSHQVTQMGQEVILRCVPISNHLYFYWYRQILGQKVEFLVSFYNNEISEKSEIFDDQFSVERPDGSNFTLKIRSTKLEDSAMYFCASSNVHEQYFGPGTRLTVT.

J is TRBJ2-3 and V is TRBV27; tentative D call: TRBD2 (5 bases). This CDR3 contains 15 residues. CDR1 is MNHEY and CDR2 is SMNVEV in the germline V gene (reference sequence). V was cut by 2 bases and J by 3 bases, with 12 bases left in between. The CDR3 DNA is TGTGCCAGCAGTTTAAGACGTACGGGAACAGATACGCAGTATTTT. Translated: CASSLRRTGTDTQYF.

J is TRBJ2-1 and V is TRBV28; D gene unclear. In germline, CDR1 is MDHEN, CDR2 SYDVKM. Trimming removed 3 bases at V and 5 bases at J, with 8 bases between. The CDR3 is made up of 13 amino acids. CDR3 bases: TGTGCCAGCAGTTTTAAAGGAGACAATGAGCAGTTCTTC. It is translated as CASSFKGDNEQFF. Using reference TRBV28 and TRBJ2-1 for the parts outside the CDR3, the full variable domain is DVKVTQSSRYLVKRTGEKVFLECVQDMDHENMFWYRQDPGLGLRLIYFSYDVKMKEKGDIPEGYSVSREKKERFSLILESASTNQTSMYLCASSFKGDNEQFFGPGTRLTVL.

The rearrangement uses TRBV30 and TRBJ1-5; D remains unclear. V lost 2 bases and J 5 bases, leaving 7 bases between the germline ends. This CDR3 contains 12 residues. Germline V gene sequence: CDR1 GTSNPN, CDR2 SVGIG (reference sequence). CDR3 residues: CAWSLPYQPQHF. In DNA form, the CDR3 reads TGTGCCTGGAGTTTGCCTTATCAGCCCCAGCATTTT.

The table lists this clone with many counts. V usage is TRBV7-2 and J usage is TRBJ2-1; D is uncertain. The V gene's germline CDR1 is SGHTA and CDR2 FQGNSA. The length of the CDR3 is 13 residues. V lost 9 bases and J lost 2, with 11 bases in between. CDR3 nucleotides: TGTGCCAGTAGGGAAAGAACCTACAATGAGCAGTTCTTC. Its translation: CASRERTYNEQFF.